This T cell receptor beta chain comes out of a study of blood T cell repertoires in COVID-19. Across the whole study: Whether acute or convalescent, the COVID-19 samples came from the United States, Italy and Spain. Sources were T cells, B-cell-depleted T cells, or PBMCs; the material itself was cDNA or gDNA.

Germline assignment: CDR1 MNHNS and CDR2 SASEGT. The CDR3 is 15 amino acids. V dropped 2 bases and J dropped 8 bases, with 13 bases sitting between them. Per the authors' pipeline: Reference gene primer amplification yielded estimated nucleated cell counts. TCRdb's table, derived via immunoSEQ multiplex PCR, lists solely in-frame clones and lacks some. The V and J calls and clone size come from that table; D and trimming were worked out from the DNA. The data hold 7,500 to 9,500 clones, with 80% to 90% observed a single time. The sequence derives from a man aged 60 to 69 with acute or convalescent COVID-19. Sequenced material: peripheral blood. This chain connects TRBV6-1 to TRBJ1-6, with TRBD1 as a possible D gene (6 bases). The CDR3 sequence is CASSETGKGDSPLHF. The CDR3 DNA follows: TGTGCCAGCAGTGAAACAGGGAAGGGGGATTCACCCCTCCACTTT.